The 16 T cell receptor beta chains reported below all come from one sample, sequenced in a study of blood T cell repertoires in COVID-19. Clones were read by immunoSEQ multiplex PCR, and TCRdb kept only the in-frame ones, dropping some. Among about 60,000 clones, approximately 82% were seen once, and the ten largest hold around 12%. Sequencing input: peripheral blood. Receptors originate from a man older than 75 with acute or convalescent COVID-19.

This clone was observed a handful of times. This chain joins TRBV2 and TRBJ2-7, with 9 bases lining up with TRBD2. V was clipped by 5 bases and J by 1 base; unmatched bases: 9. The CDR3 totals 16 residues. Germline values: CDR1 SNHLY, CDR2 FYNNEI. CDR3 bases: TGTGCCAGCAGTAAGATGACTAGCGGTAATTCCTACGAGCAGTACTTC. Residues: CASSKMTSGNSYEQYF.

The rearrangement joins TRBV6-6 to TRBJ2-2, with a weak D call TRBD1 (5 bases). V lost 0 bases and J lost 7, with 12 bases in between. The CDR3 consists of 15 residues. Germline V gives CDR1 MNHNY, CDR2 SVGAGI (reference sequence). The CDR3, as DNA: TGTGCCAGCAGTTACTCGAGTGGGGCCGGCGGGGAGCTGTTTTTT. Its protein is CASSYSSGAGGELFF.

This sequence joins TRBV7-2 and TRBJ2-5, with D possibly being TRBD1 (6 bases). Trimming removed 5 bases at V and 7 bases at J, with 17 bases between. CDR3 length equals 14 residues. From germline, CDR1 is SGHTA and CDR2 FQGNSA. The CDR3 protein is CASSLQQGTGTQYF. CDR3 nucleotide sequence: TGTGCCAGCAGCCTACAACAGGGAACGGGGACCCAGTACTTC.

The J gene is TRBJ1-1, the V gene TRBV6-1; the D is unclear. Germline V lookup: CDR1 MNHNS, CDR2 SASEGT. The CDR3 runs to 16 residues. V was shortened by 4 bases and J by 0 bases, with 15 bases between the two germline ends. The CDR3 DNA reads TGTGCCAGCAGTGGTCGGGAGGTCGGGATGAACACTGAAGCTTTCTTT. Its translation is CASSGREVGMNTEAFF.

This clone showed up just a few times. V and J are TRBV11-3 and TRBJ2-5; the match to TRBD2 covers 8 bases. The CDR3 extends over 15 amino acids. Trimming removed 3 bases from V and 3 bases from J; junction bases left unmatched: 6. The germline CDR1 and CDR2 sequences are SGHNT and YENEEA. In DNA, the CDR3 is TGTGCCAGCAGCTTGGGAGCGGGGGCCGAAGAGACCCAGTACTTC. Its protein is CASSLGAGAEETQYF.

This clone came up once. This chain links TRBV7-2 with TRBJ1-4; D ambiguous. The ends were cut back, 1 base at V and 8 bases at J, with 8 bases in the middle. The CDR3 runs to 13 residues. The V gene's germline CDR1 is SGHTA and CDR2 FQGNSA. As DNA, the CDR3 is TGTGCCAGCAGCTTAGATCCGAGGGAAAAACTGTTTTTT. Amino acids: CASSLDPREKLFF.

The gene calls are TRBV3-1 (or the pseudogene TRBV3-2) and TRBJ1-5; TRBD1 matches at 7 bases. This CDR3 has 13 residues. Germline trimming cut 5 bases from V and 6 bases from J; bases unmatched to any gene: 4. Germline assignment: CDR1 LGHDT and CDR2 YNNKEL (reference sequence). Written as DNA, the CDR3 is TGTGCCAGCAGCTCGACAGGGAGTCAGCCCCAGCATTTT. Residues: CASSSTGSQPQHF.

The chain recombines TRBV5-6 with TRBJ1-3; D gene uncertain. The CDR3 has 14 residues. Germline V lookup: CDR1 SGHDT, CDR2 YYEEEE. V lost 1 base and J 4 bases, leaving 9 bases between the germline ends. The CDR3 loop reads CASSLTAAGNTIYF. In nucleotides, the CDR3 is TGTGCCAGCAGCTTGACAGCGGCAGGAAACACCATATATTTT. Drawing the rest from reference TRBV5-6 and TRBJ1-3, the complete variable domain is DAGVTQSPTHLIKTRGQQVTLRCSPKSGHDTVSWYQQALGQGPQFIFQYYEEEERQRGNFPDRFSGHQFPNYSSELNVNALLLGDSALYLCASSLTAAGNTIYFGEGSWLTVV.

The chain couples TRBV11-3 to TRBJ2-2; D call uncertain. Between the trimmed V and J ends, which lost 5 bases and 0 bases, there was a span of 13 bases. The CDR3 extends over 16 amino acids. The germline V gene has CDR1 SGHNT and CDR2 YENEEA. This CDR3 is CASSPTPFANTGELFF. CDR3 bases: TGTGCCAGCAGCCCAACACCGTTCGCGAACACCGGGGAGCTGTTTTTT. The full variable domain, in which reference TRBV11-3 and TRBJ2-2 provide the parts outside the CDR3, is EAGVVQSPRYKIIEKKQPVAFWCNPISGHNTLYWYLQNLGQGPELLIRYENEEAVDDSQLPKDRFSAERLKGVDSTLKIQPAELGDSAVYLCASSPTPFANTGELFFGEGSRLTVL.

The chain has TRBV24-1 and TRBJ2-3; tentatively, D is TRBD2 (5 bases). Germline V gene sequence: CDR1 KGHDR, CDR2 SFDVKD. With 6 bases removed from V and 4 bases from J, the gap between germline ends came to 13 bases. This CDR3 region has 14 residues. The CDR3 region is CATSPGEGADTQYF. The CDR3 nucleotides read TGTGCCACCAGTCCCGGGGAAGGCGCAGATACGCAGTATTTT.

This clone was recorded a few times. V gene TRBV2 combines with J gene TRBJ2-7, with 9 bases lining up with TRBD2. The CDR3 totals 15 residues. Per germline, CDR1 SNHLY and CDR2 FYNNEI. The junction had 5 bases not matched to a gene; V was cut back by 3 bases and J by 2 bases. Here the CDR3 reads CASSDGLAGPYEQYF. CDR3 sequence (DNA): TGTGCCAGCAGTGATGGGCTAGCGGGACCCTACGAGCAGTACTTC.

The chain has TRBV19 and TRBJ1-5; the D gene is possibly TRBD1 (6 bases). This CDR3 is built from 14 residues. Germline V lookup: CDR1 LNHDA, CDR2 SQIVND (reference sequence). Trimming cost V 9 bases and J 4 bases, with 16 bases left between them. CDR3 bases: TGTGCCAGCCAATACAGGGTTGGGAATCAGCCCCAGCATTTT. Protein: CASQYRVGNQPQHF. Based on the CDR3 plus reference TRBV19 and TRBJ1-5, the full variable domain is DGGITQSPKYLFRKEGQNVTLSCEQNLNHDAMYWYRQDPGQGLRLIYYSQIVNDFQKGDIAEGYSVSREKKESFPLTVTSAQKNPTAFYLCASQYRVGNQPQHFGDGTRLSIL.

This chain uses TRBV28 with TRBJ1-5, with D unclear. In germline, CDR1 is MDHEN, CDR2 SYDVKM. CDR3 length: 16 residues. Trimming removed 7 bases from V and 1 base from J, with 17 bases in between. The CDR3 is CASTREGSKSNQPQHF. The CDR3 region has the DNA TGTGCCAGCACCCGGGAGGGTTCGAAAAGCAATCAGCCCCAGCATTTT.

The chain joins TRBV13 to TRBJ1-1, with D tentatively TRBD1 (6 bases). Trimming left V 0 bases short and J 5 bases short, with 19 bases between. Per germline, CDR1 PRHDT and CDR2 FYEKMQ (reference sequence). CDR3 length: 17 amino acids. The CDR3 is CASSLGRGGGRYTEAFF. As DNA, the CDR3 is TGTGCCAGCAGCTTAGGCCGTGGGGGGGGCCGCTATACTGAAGCTTTCTTT.

The chain is built from TRBV6-5 and TRBJ2-7; D possibly corresponds to TRBD1 (6 bases). In germline, CDR1 is MNHEY, CDR2 SVGAGI. The ends were cut back, 6 bases at V and 6 bases at J, with 18 bases in the middle. The CDR3 is 14 residues long. The CDR3 nucleotides read TGTGCCAGCAGCCACCTCGGGCAGGGGAGCGAGCAGTACTTC. As protein: CASSHLGQGSEQYF.

The chain carries TRBV12-3 or TRBV12-4 and TRBJ1-6, with D possibly being TRBD1 (5 bases). This CDR3 is 11 amino acids long. V was pared by 4 bases and J by 12 bases, with 7 bases between. In DNA form, the CDR3 reads TGTGCCAGCAGTTACGGGGGACCCCTCCACTTT. Protein product: CASSYGGPLHF.